This paragraph reports one T cell receptor (beta chain). Its cognate antigen is unknown. This sample includes further DNA sequences coding for the same CDR3. The entry originates in a study of shared clonotypes between healthy human individuals. Study results and limitations: Rarefaction indicated that sorted-subset sequencing remained incomplete although depth was large. What limited the represented genetic and exposure-history diversity was the small number of donors. Sampling covered nothing but blood. Tissue TCR repertoires likely differ from those found in blood.

Germline V gene data show CDR1 as LNHDA and CDR2 as SQIVND (reference sequence). The CDR3 extends over 13 amino acids. Trimming left V 3 bases short and J 2 bases short, with 8 bases between. Only in-frame clones appear in the TCRdb table, and some are missing; sequencing was by immunoSEQ multiplex PCR. The sample contains 2 million to 3 million clones, approximately 93% of which appear only once. Sequenced material: naive CD4+ T cells from PBMCs. The subset is: CD45RA+ positively selected. The V call is TRBV19, the J call TRBJ2-7, with D tentatively TRBD2 (5 bases). The source of this sequence is a young man in good health. Some clones in this sample may be carry-over from other donors' samples. For the CDR3, the DNA is TGTGCCAGTAGTATCGGGGTAACCTACGAGCAGTACTTC. Amino acids: CASSIGVTYEQYF.